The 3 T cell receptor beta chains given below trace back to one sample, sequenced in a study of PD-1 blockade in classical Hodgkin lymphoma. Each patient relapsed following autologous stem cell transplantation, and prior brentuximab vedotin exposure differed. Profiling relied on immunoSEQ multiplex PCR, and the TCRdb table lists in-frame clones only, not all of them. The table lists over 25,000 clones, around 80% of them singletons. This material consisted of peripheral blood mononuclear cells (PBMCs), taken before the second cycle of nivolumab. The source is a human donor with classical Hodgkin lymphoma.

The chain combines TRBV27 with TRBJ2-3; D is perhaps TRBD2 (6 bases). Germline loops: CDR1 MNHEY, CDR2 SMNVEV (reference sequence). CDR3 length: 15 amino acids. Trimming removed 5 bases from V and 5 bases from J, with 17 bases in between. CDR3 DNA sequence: TGTGCCAGCAGTGAGCGGGTTCCCCGAAGAGATACGCAGTATTTT. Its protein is CASSERVPRRDTQYF.

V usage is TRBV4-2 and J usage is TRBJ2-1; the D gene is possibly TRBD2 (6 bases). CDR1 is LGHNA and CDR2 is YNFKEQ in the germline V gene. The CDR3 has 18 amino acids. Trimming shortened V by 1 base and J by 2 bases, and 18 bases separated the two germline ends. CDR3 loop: CASSQGGGDGEAYNEQFF. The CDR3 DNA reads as TGTGCCAGCAGCCAAGGAGGCGGTGACGGGGAGGCCTACAATGAGCAGTTCTTC.

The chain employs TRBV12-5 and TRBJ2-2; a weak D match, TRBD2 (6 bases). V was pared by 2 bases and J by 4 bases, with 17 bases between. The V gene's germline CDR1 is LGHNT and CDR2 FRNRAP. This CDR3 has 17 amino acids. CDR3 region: CASGLSPGTGGTGELFF. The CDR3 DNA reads TGTGCTAGTGGTTTGTCACCCGGGACTGGGGGCACCGGGGAGCTGTTTTTT.